This T cell receptor (beta chain) appears in the sequencing data of a study of blood T cell repertoires in COVID-19. Looking at the study overall: The samples span acute and convalescent COVID-19 from the United States, Italy and Spain. PBMCs, B-cell-depleted T cells, or T cells were the source of the cDNA or gDNA that made up the material.

As processed by the authors: From reference gene primer amplification, estimates of nucleated cell counts were derived. Some clones are missing from TCRdb's copy, which holds only in-frame ones; the method was immunoSEQ multiplex PCR. V, J and clone size were drawn from that table, and D and trimming were deduced from the DNA. This table holds approximately 440,000 clones, roughly 88% found once. V gave up 4 bases and J gave up 2 bases; unmatched junction bases: 8. Looked up from germline, CDR1 is SGDLS and CDR2 is YYNGEE. The CDR3 consists of 16 residues. This chain links TRBV9 with TRBJ1-3, with TRBD1 matching 8 bases. The specimen was peripheral blood. This sequence originates from a woman aged 45-59 years with COVID-19, enrolled during active disease. CDR3 residues: CASSPRDRPPGNTIYF. CDR3 sequence (DNA): TGTGCCAGCAGCCCTCGGGACAGGCCCCCTGGAAACACCATATATTTT.